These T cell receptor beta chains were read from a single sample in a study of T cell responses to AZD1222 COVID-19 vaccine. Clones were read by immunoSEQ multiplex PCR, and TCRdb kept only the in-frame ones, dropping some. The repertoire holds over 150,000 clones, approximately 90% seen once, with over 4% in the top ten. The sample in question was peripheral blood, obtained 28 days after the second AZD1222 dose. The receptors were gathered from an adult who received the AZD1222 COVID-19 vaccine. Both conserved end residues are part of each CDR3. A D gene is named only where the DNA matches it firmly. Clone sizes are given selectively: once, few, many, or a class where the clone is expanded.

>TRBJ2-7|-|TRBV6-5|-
CASSARYYEQYF
TGTGCCAGCAGCGCCAGGTACTACGAGCAGTACTTC
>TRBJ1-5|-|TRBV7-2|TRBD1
CASSSDRVQPQHF
TGTGCCAGCAGCTCGGACAGGGTCCAGCCCCAGCATTTT
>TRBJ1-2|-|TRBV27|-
CASTPAVRVGAGGYTF
TGTGCCAGCACACCTGCGGTCAGGGTCGGTGCGGGCGGCTACACCTTC
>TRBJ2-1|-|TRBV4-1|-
CASSRGPIASSYNEQFF
TGCGCCAGCAGCCGGGGACCTATAGCGAGCTCCTACAATGAGCAGTTCTTC
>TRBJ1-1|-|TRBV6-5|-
CASSYTWSSWAFF
TGTGCCAGCAGTTATACGTGGTCAAGTTGGGCTTTCTTT
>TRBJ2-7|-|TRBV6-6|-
CASDKGGADGEQYF
TGTGCCAGCGACAAAGGTGGGGCGGACGGCGAGCAGTACTTC
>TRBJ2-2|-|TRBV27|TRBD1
CASSLRDRAAAGELFF
TGTGCCAGCAGTTTGAGGGACAGGGCGGCGGCCGGGGAGCTGTTTTTT
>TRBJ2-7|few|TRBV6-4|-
CASSDSRGEQYF
TGTGCCAGCAGTGACTCGAGGGGCGAGCAGTACTTC
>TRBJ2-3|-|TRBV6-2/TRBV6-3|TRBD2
CASSSPQIAGTSDTQYF
TGTGCCAGCAGTTCACCTCAGATAGCGGGGACCTCAGATACGCAGTATTTT
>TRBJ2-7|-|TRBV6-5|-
CASGGIGKGYEQYF
TGTGCCAGCGGGGGAATAGGGAAAGGCTACGAGCAGTACTTC
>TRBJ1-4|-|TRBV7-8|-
CASSLGGDEREKLFF
TGTGCCAGCAGCTTAGGCGGGGACGAGCGTGAAAAACTGTTTTTT
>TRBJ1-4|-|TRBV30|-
CAWSANLATNEKLFF
TGTGCCTGGAGCGCAAACCTCGCAACTAATGAAAAACTGTTTTTT
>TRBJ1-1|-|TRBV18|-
CASSGGAMNTEAFF
TGTGCCAGCTCAGGAGGGGCCATGAACACTGAAGCTTTCTTT
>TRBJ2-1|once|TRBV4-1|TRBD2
CASSQVPSGAMYNEQFF
TGCGCCAGCAGCCAAGTGCCTAGCGGGGCCATGTACAATGAGCAGTTCTTC
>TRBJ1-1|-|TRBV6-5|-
CASSYSGTSITEAFF
TGTGCCAGCAGTTACTCGGGGACATCCATCACTGAAGCTTTCTTT
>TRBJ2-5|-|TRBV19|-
CASMSFGEETQYF
TGTGCCAGTATGTCCTTTGGGGAAGAGACCCAGTACTTC
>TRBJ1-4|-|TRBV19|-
CASSPGNEKLFF
TGTGCCAGTAGTCCGGGTAATGAAAAACTGTTTTTT
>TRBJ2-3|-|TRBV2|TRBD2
CASSSEAGGLTYTQYF
TGTGCCAGCAGTTCAGAAGCGGGGGGGCTTACATATACGCAGTATTTT
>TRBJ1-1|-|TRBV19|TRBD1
CASSKGTGQGSLNTEAFF
TGTGCCAGTAGTAAGGGGACAGGACAGGGATCGTTGAACACTGAAGCTTTCTTT
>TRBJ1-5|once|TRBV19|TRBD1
CATQGAVQPQHF
TGTGCCACCCAGGGGGCGGTTCAGCCCCAGCATTTT
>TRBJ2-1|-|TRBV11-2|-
CASSFTLGDEQFF
TGTGCCAGCAGCTTCACCCTTGGGGATGAGCAGTTCTTC
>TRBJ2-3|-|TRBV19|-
CASKTLATDTQYF
TGTGCCAGCAAAACGCTAGCGACAGATACGCAGTATTTT
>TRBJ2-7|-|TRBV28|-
CASSFSRGAYEQYF
TGTGCCAGCAGTTTTTCCAGGGGAGCCTACGAGCAGTACTTC
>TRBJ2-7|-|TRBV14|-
CASSQEAIRESGFLEQYF
TGTGCCAGCAGCCAAGAAGCCATTAGAGAATCGGGCTTCTTGGAGCAGTACTTC
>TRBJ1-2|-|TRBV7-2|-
CASSSIPTKDFLVYGYTF
TGTGCCAGCAGCTCTATTCCCACCAAAGATTTTTTAGTTTATGGCTACACCTTC
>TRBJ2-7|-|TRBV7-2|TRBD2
CASSLSGGEYEQYF
TGTGCCAGCAGCCTTAGCGGGGGGGAGTACGAGCAGTACTTC
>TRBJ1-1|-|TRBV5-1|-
CASSLVGDGNTEAFF
TGCGCCAGCAGCTTGGTCGGGGACGGGAACACTGAAGCTTTCTTT
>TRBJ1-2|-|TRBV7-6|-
CASSLQGYGGYTF
TGTGCCAGCAGCTTACAGGGTTATGGTGGCTACACCTTC
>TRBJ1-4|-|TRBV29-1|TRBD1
CSVGQGAATNEKLFF
TGCAGCGTAGGACAGGGGGCTGCAACTAATGAAAAACTGTTTTTT
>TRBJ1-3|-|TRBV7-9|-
CASSVTQGLGNTIYF
TGTGCCAGCAGCGTAACTCAGGGACTCGGAAACACCATATATTTT
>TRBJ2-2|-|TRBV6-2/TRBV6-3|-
CASSYSSTGELFF
TGTGCCAGCAGTTACTCGAGCACCGGGGAGCTGTTTTTT
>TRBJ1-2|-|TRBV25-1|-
CASAAPTVGGYTF
TGTGCCAGCGCGGCACCCACCGTGGGTGGCTACACCTTC
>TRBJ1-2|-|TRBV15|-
CATSRENTGNYGYTF
TGTGCCACCAGCAGAGAAAATACAGGCAACTATGGCTACACCTTC
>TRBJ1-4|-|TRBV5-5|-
CASSLTGSNEKLFF
TGTGCCAGCAGCTTGACGGGCAGTAATGAAAAACTGTTTTTT
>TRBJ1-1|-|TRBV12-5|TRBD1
CASGLVPAPYPPGGLCEAFF
TGTGCTAGTGGTTTGGTTCCAGCCCCTTACCCCCCAGGGGGTCTTTGTGAAGCTTTCTTT
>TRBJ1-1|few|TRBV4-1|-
CASSRSSTVTEAFF
TGCGCCAGCAGCCGTTCTTCGACAGTAACTGAAGCTTTCTTT
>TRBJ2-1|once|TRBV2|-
CASSPQGSYNEQFF
TGTGCCAGCAGTCCTCAGGGTTCCTACAATGAGCAGTTCTTC
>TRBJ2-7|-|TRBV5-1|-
CASRLRDEQYF
TGCGCCAGCAGATTGAGGGACGAGCAGTACTTC
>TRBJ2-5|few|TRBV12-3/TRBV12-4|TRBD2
CASSLAGTETQYF
TGTGCCAGCAGCTTAGCGGGGACGGAGACCCAGTACTTC
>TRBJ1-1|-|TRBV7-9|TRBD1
CASSPTSPQGWTEAFF
TGTGCCAGCAGCCCTACTTCCCCACAGGGGTGGACTGAAGCTTTCTTT
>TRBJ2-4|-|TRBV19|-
CASSHLKGGDAKNIQYF
TGTGCCAGTAGTCATCTCAAGGGCGGGGACGCCAAAAACATTCAGTACTTC
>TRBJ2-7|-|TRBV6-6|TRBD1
CASSSGGQGPYEQYF
TGTGCCAGCAGTTCCGGAGGACAGGGCCCATACGAGCAGTACTTC
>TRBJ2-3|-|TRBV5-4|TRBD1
CASGQGLRTDTDTQYF
TGTGCCAGCGGACAGGGGTTGAGAACCGACACAGATACGCAGTATTTT
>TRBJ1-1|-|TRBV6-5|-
CASSYGGNTEAFF
TGTGCCAGCAGTTACGGGGGTAACACTGAAGCTTTCTTT
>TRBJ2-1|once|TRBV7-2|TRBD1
CASSLLEDRGGREQFF
TGTGCCAGCAGCCTATTAGAGGACAGGGGCGGTCGTGAGCAGTTCTTC
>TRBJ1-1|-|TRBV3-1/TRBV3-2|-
CASSRSGTEAFF
TGTGCCAGCAGCCGGTCCGGGACAGAAGCTTTCTTT
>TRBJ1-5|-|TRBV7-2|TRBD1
CASSLSRDSLEWGNQPQHF
TGTGCCAGCAGCCTTTCCCGGGACAGTCTCGAATGGGGCAATCAGCCCCAGCATTTT
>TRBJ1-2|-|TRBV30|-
CAWSVPGGEAYGYTF
TGTGCCTGGAGTGTACCGGGGGGGGAGGCATATGGCTACACCTTC
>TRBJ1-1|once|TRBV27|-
CASSLGMNTEAFF
TGTGCCAGCAGTCTTGGAATGAACACTGAAGCTTTCTTT
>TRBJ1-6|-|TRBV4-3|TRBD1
CASSQGPTGGVSPLHF
TGCGCCAGCAGCCAGGGCCCGACAGGGGGTGTCTCACCCCTCCACTTT
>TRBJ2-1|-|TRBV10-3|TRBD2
CAISGLLAGQRSSYNEQFF
TGTGCCATCAGTGGTTTACTAGCGGGGCAGCGGAGCTCCTACAATGAGCAGTTCTTC
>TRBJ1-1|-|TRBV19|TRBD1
CASSRDRDTEAFF
TGTGCCAGTAGCCGGGACAGGGACACTGAAGCTTTCTTT
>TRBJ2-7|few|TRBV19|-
CASSPIWTSGPRDEQYF
TGTGCCAGTAGTCCCATATGGACCTCGGGGCCCCGGGACGAGCAGTACTTC